What follows are 21 T cell receptor beta chains derived from one specimen sequenced in a study of cytomegalovirus exposure and HLA in healthy donors. This PCR relied on a set of 60 Vbeta primers and 13 Jbeta primers. Here immunoSEQ multiplex PCR was the method, and the copy in TCRdb shows in-frame clones only, minus some. The sample shows around 150,000 clones, more than 70% of them seen only once. Input material: PBMCs. The receptor source for this set is a man aged 25 to 40 in good health and CMV-seronegative.

The chain uses TRBV19 and TRBJ1-1, with 9 bases that match TRBD1. The CDR3 is 13 residues long. Germline CDR1 reads LNHDA; CDR2 reads SQIVND (reference sequence). With V trimmed by 11 bases and J by 3 bases, 7 bases remained unmatched. The CDR3 is CAGNRGRDTEAFF. The CDR3, as DNA: TGTGCCGGAAACAGGGGGCGCGACACTGAAGCTTTCTTT. Full variable domain (missing parts from reference TRBV19 and TRBJ1-1): DGGITQSPKYLFRKEGQNVTLSCEQNLNHDAMYWYRQDPGQGLRLIYYSQIVNDFQKGDIAEGYSVSREKKESFPLTVTSAQKNPTAFYLCAGNRGRDTEAFFGQGTRLTVV.

The CDR3 bases are TGTGCCAGCAGCCCCCAGGGACTAGGCGGTCCTAATACGCAGTATTTT. Its protein is CASSPQGLGGPNTQYF. V usage is TRBV14 and J usage is TRBJ2-3; 8 nucleotides match TRBD2. After removal of 4 bases from V and 7 bases from J, the junction contained 13 bases not matched to a gene. This CDR3 spans 16 amino acids. Germline V lookup: CDR1 SGHDN, CDR2 FVKESK.

This sequence joins TRBV2 and TRBJ1-2, with a possible D match to TRBD1 (5 bases). The germline CDR1 and CDR2 sequences are SNHLY and FYNNEI. This CDR3 spans 14 amino acids. V was pared by 6 bases and J by 4 bases, with 15 bases between. CDR3 loop: CASSPGGGSYGYTF. In DNA form, the CDR3 reads TGTGCCAGCAGCCCCGGGGGAGGAAGCTATGGCTACACCTTC.

The chain uses TRBV11-2 and TRBJ2-2; 7 bases are shared with TRBD2. CDR3 length: 17 residues. The J segment lost 0 bases and the V segment lost 4 bases, leaving 8 bases of the junction unmatched. Per the germline V gene, CDR1 is SGHAT and CDR2 is FQNNGV. CDR3 protein: CASSSGPAGPNTGELFF. For the CDR3, the DNA is TGTGCCAGCAGCTCCGGACCAGCGGGACCGAACACCGGGGAGCTGTTTTTT.

This chain uses TRBV2 with TRBJ2-5, with D hard to call. Trimming pared 7 bases from V and 2 bases from J, leaving 8 bases between. CDR1 and CDR2 from the germline V gene are SNHLY and FYNNEI. The CDR3 loop spans 12 amino acids. The chain's CDR3 is CASKRSQETQYF. The CDR3 region has the DNA TGTGCCAGCAAAAGGAGTCAAGAGACCCAGTACTTC.

This clone was found a few times. This chain connects TRBV7-3 to TRBJ2-5; 13 positions agree with TRBD2. CDR3 length: 16 residues. Looked up from germline, CDR1 is SGHTA and CDR2 is FQGTGA. With 5 bases clipped from V and 3 bases from J, the junction kept 6 bases outside the gene matches. The DNA of the CDR3 is TGTGCCAGCAGCCCCGGGACTAGCGGGATAGAAGAGACCCAGTACTTC. This sequence encodes CASSPGTSGIEETQYF.

This chain connects TRBV27 to TRBJ2-7; D is perhaps TRBD1 (7 bases). The germline gives CDR1 MNHEY, CDR2 SMNVEV (reference sequence). V lost 6 bases, J lost 3 bases, and 18 bases lay in between. This CDR3 region has 15 residues. The DNA for the CDR3 is TGTGCCAGCAGGCCGCAGCAGGGGGGATTCTACGAGCAGTACTTC. Translated: CASRPQQGGFYEQYF.

This chain uses TRBV6-1 with TRBJ2-7, with 7 bases matching TRBD1. V dropped 4 bases and J dropped 0; count of bases not matched to a gene: 6. CDR1 MNHNS and CDR2 SASEGT come from the germline V gene. The CDR3 spans 15 residues. CDR3 DNA sequence: TGTGCCAGCAGTGGGTACAGGGGCGCCTCCTACGAGCAGTACTTC. It codes for CASSGYRGASYEQYF.

V gene TRBV29-1 combines with J gene TRBJ2-1; 8 bases are a match to TRBD2. This CDR3 has 13 amino acids. Germline V gene data show CDR1 as SQVTM and CDR2 as ANQGSEA. V trimming: 6 bases; J trimming: 7 bases; junction bases outside the gene matches: 8. The CDR3 coding sequence is TGCAGCGTGGGGCCGGGACTAGGGAATGAGCAGTTCTTC. As protein: CSVGPGLGNEQFF.

V and J are TRBV19 and TRBJ2-1, with TRBD1 as a possible D gene (5 bases). Germline assignment: CDR1 LNHDA and CDR2 SQIVND (reference sequence). V was clipped by 3 bases and J by 8 bases, with 11 bases between them. The length of the CDR3 is 13 residues. CDR3 DNA sequence: TGTGCCAGTAGTATCGGACATAGGGATGAGCAGTTCTTC. This gives the protein CASSIGHRDEQFF.

The rearrangement uses TRBV14 and TRBJ2-1, with TRBD2 matching 12 bases. The CDR3 consists of 15 residues. The V gene end was trimmed by 2 bases and the J gene end by 4 bases; junction bases not matched to a gene: 0. Germline V gene data show CDR1 as SGHDN and CDR2 as FVKESK. In nucleotides, the CDR3 is TGTGCCAGCAGCCAACTAGCGGGAGGGTACAATGAGCAGTTCTTC. It specifies CASSQLAGGYNEQFF.

The rearrangement joins TRBV19 to TRBJ1-1; 9 bases agree with TRBD1. CDR1 and CDR2 from the germline V gene are LNHDA and SQIVND (reference sequence). After removal of 4 bases from V and 2 bases from J, the junction contained 5 bases not matched to a gene. The CDR3 is 15 residues long. This CDR3 is CASSTRTGDNTEAFF. Here the CDR3 DNA reads TGTGCCAGTAGTACAAGGACAGGGGATAACACTGAAGCTTTCTTT.

The chain employs TRBV5-1 and TRBJ2-1; 9 bases are shared with TRBD2. The V gene end was trimmed by 6 bases and the J gene end by 0 bases; junction bases not matched to a gene: 4. The CDR3 length is 15 residues. Germline V CDR1 and CDR2: SGHRS, YFSETQ. The chain's CDR3 is CASTRLADSYNEQFF. The CDR3 coding sequence is TGCGCCAGCACCAGACTAGCGGACTCCTACAATGAGCAGTTCTTC.

This clone has just a few counts. The rearrangement links TRBV9 to TRBJ1-2; 7 nucleotides match TRBD1. Trimming took 0 bases from V and 2 from J; bases not matched to a gene: 4. Germline V lookup: CDR1 SGDLS, CDR2 YYNGEE. The CDR3 length is 15 residues. CDR3 residues: CASSVANRGNYGYTF. The CDR3 DNA reads TGTGCCAGCAGCGTAGCCAACAGGGGAAACTATGGCTACACCTTC.

J is TRBJ2-1 and V is TRBV28; weak D call: TRBD2 (5 bases). Looked up from germline, CDR1 is MDHEN and CDR2 is SYDVKM. This CDR3 has 14 residues. Trimming shortened V by 2 bases and J by 7 bases, and 12 bases separated the two germline ends. Here the CDR3 DNA reads TGTGCCAGCAGTTTACCCGGGATAATAAATGAGCAGTTCTTC. Translating it yields CASSLPGIINEQFF.

The rearrangement uses TRBV4-1 and TRBJ2-7, with 9 bases that match TRBD1. From germline, CDR1 is MGHRA and CDR2 YSYEKL. V shed 0 bases, J shed 1 base, and the junction held 1 base outside the gene matches. There are 15 residues in the CDR3. The CDR3 spells CASSQDGTGSYEQYF. The CDR3 DNA reads as TGCGCCAGCAGCCAAGATGGGACAGGGTCCTACGAGCAGTACTTC.

V gene TRBV2 combines with J gene TRBJ2-3; 11 bases agree with TRBD2. Per germline, CDR1 SNHLY and CDR2 FYNNEI. J lost 6 bases, V lost 8 bases, and 7 bases had no gene match. The CDR3 length is 14 residues. The CDR3 region has the DNA TGTGCCAGCGGTTTAGCGGGAGGGCCGGATACGCAGTATTTT. This codes for CASGLAGGPDTQYF.

In this sample, this clone turned up once. The V and J genes are TRBV11-2 and TRBJ2-3; 8 bases match TRBD1. Germline V CDR1 and CDR2: SGHAT, FQNNGV. The CDR3 consists of 17 residues. The V and J ends lost 5 bases and 2 bases, in that order; junction bases with no gene match: 12. Written as DNA, the CDR3 is TGTGCCAGCAGCCCACACCCCAGGGGGCAGCCCACAGATACGCAGTATTTT. It encodes CASSPHPRGQPTDTQYF.

The chain recombines TRBV11-2 with TRBJ2-7; D may be TRBD2 (5 bases). The CDR3 sequence is 12 residues long. The germline gives CDR1 SGHAT, CDR2 FQNNGV. The V and J ends lost 2 bases and 5 bases respectively, with 7 bases between them. CDR3 sequence (DNA): TGTGCCAGCAGCTTATCCGGGAACGAGCAGTACTTC. Translated: CASSLSGNEQYF.

This clone has only a few counts. The chain has TRBV18 and TRBJ2-7; no reliable D call. Trimming left V 2 bases short and J 1 base short, with 12 bases between. The CDR3 loop spans 15 amino acids. Looked up from germline, CDR1 is KGHSH and CDR2 is LQKENI. Written as DNA, the CDR3 is TGTGCCAGCTCACCAGGTCTCCACAATTCCTACGAGCAGTACTTC. Translation gives CASSPGLHNSYEQYF. Drawing the rest from reference TRBV18 and TRBJ2-7, the complete variable domain is NAGVMQNPRHLVRRRGQEARLRCSPMKGHSHVYWYRQLPEEGLKFMVYLQKENIIDESGMPKERFSAEFPKEGPSILRIQQVVRGDSAAYFCASSPGLHNSYEQYFGPGTRLTVT.

The V call is TRBV19, the J call TRBJ2-1, with 7 bases lining up with TRBD1. Germline V gene data show CDR1 as LNHDA and CDR2 as SQIVND (reference sequence). This CDR3 contains 14 residues. With V trimmed by 6 bases and J by 4 bases, 6 bases remained unmatched. CDR3 protein: CASSPTGLYNEQFF. CDR3 nucleotide sequence: TGTGCCAGTAGCCCGACAGGGCTTTACAATGAGCAGTTCTTC.